What follows describes a single TCR beta chain. This entry is derived from a study of blood T cell repertoires in COVID-19. As handled by the study authors: Estimation of nucleated cell counts relied on the amplification of reference gene primers. TCRdb's copy holds only in-frame clones and misses some; the assay was immunoSEQ multiplex PCR. D and trimming were read from the DNA, whereas the V and J calls and clone size are those reported in that table. The sample shows 50,000 to 60,000 clones, around 80% of them seen only once. Germline CDR1 reads LNHDA; CDR2 reads SQIVND (reference sequence). V was clipped by 2 bases and J by 7 bases, with 17 bases between them. This CDR3 spans 15 amino acids.

The receptor was isolated from a man in his forties with acute or convalescent COVID-19. Sequenced sample: peripheral blood. V usage is TRBV19 and J usage is TRBJ1-1; D ambiguous. CDR3 bases: TGTGCCAGTAGTATAAATAGTAGGCGGGGAGATGAAGCTTTCTTT. As protein: CASSINSRRGDEAFF.